This T cell receptor beta chain was obtained from a study of cytomegalovirus exposure and HLA in healthy donors (dated by TCRdb to the late 2010s). A note on the overall study: In an earlier analysis of 587 of the donors, around 290 Gb of sequence data and roughly 100 million unique TCR beta sequences from some 170 million T cells were reported. An earlier analysis of more than 450 of the donors used high-throughput TCR beta sequencing to judge whether each TCR beta V gene segment behaved as functional or pseudogenic. Every discovery cohort repertoire had been produced on one sequencing platform. A later genetic analysis used genome-wide SNP genotypes for about 60% of the roughly 700 donors, treating that subset as a discovery cohort. The T cell repertoires of about 700 subjects were profiled by immunosequencing and related to cytomegalovirus serostatus. HLA typing covered class I and class II loci at four-digit resolution. The study combined high-throughput TCR immunosequencing, statistical association of individual TCRs with disease status, and machine learning to predict cytomegalovirus infection status. The study was designed to test whether signatures of past pathogen exposure could be identified by cataloging public T cell receptors. An early release covering about 600 HLA-typed donors comprised approximately 290 gigabases of sequencing data and about 90 million unique TCR sequences. The genetic ancestry cluster associated with self-reported Caucasian donors included about 84% of the roughly 410 genotyped donors. A later analysis re-examined previously published TCR beta repertoires from roughly 720 donors and added high-resolution HLA genotyping to investigate patterns of TCR occurrence. Four or five DR-DQ haplotypes were handled as single units for association and clustering, since linkage in the cohort was strong. Among some 400 genotyped donors of the cohort, an average of roughly 230,000 unique TCR beta nucleotide sequences was sequenced per donor, of which approximately 19% were non-productive. Typing coverage varied by locus: about 620-630 donors for A, B, C, DRB1 and DQB1; approximately 500 for DQA1; nearly 610 for DPA1; some 470 for DPB1. Along with the roughly 700-subject first cohort, a separate validation cohort of over a hundred different subjects was used. Alongside the repertoire data, information on donor age, sex, ethnicity and CMV serostatus was compiled. Rather than using new phenotypic data, the later analysis identified candidate immune exposures from TCR beta sequences and from how often those sequences occurred across donors.

There are 15 amino acids in the CDR3, from cysteine to phenylalanine inclusive. This entry keeps only the CDR3 DNA: 45 bases, framed from base 1. Relative to germline, V is missing 1 base and J is missing 10 bases, with 5 bases of the junction outside any gene match. CDR1 and CDR2 were assigned from the germline V gene as MGHRA and YSYEKL. Study-wide findings and limitations: The sequencing pipeline was judged likely to have produced a cluster of highly shared sequence variants as a technical artifact. Some IMGT-functional V segments, including TRBV6-2 and TRBV6-3, could not be distinguished by the 87-base-pair reads and were therefore excluded. Seventeen rarely observed V segments, including chromosome 9 orphons, were excluded from the earlier analysis of a few hundred of the donors because counts were too low. Assigning TCR associations to individual alleles was difficult when HLA alleles, especially DR and DQ, strongly co-occurred. In vitro tests confirmed that a few of the cytomegalovirus-associated TCR beta chains recognize cytomegalovirus antigens. Roughly uniform sequencing depth across donors was assumed in presence/absence analyses, although this assumption may not hold. Because HLA typing was unavailable for some donors at each locus, only the typed subset was used in association tests. This cohort had only TCR beta chains sequenced, and the lack of alpha or paired-chain data limited which features could be detected. In both the original and validation cohorts, the classifier was reported to diagnose cytomegalovirus status with high specificity and sensitivity. According to the authors, the approach could potentially be generalized to other disease states and immunological phenotypes. CMV serostatus was the only immune exposure information available for the cohort. Across donors, most TCR sequences were observed very rarely, whereas some public TCRs were present in many individuals. A later analysis reported that several top co-occurrence clusters appeared linked to parvovirus B19, influenza, CMV and Epstein-Barr virus. In a later analysis, HLA-associated TCR beta chains were found to be more clonally expanded and to have lower generation probabilities than equally common non-associated chains. The study gave a list of about 150 TCR beta chains associated with cytomegalovirus. At a false discovery rate of 0.05, a later analysis linked 15,000 to 20,000 TCR beta sequences to specific HLA alleles. A further reported finding was that TCR beta sequences accurately predicted the HLA-A and HLA-B alleles for most subjects in the first cohort. Most CMV-associated TCR beta chains appeared to be HLA-restricted in a later analysis, and the HLA associations seemed to be driven largely by CMV exposure. Compared with the approximately 600-donor mean, donors in an Asian-associated ancestry cluster had fewer N-insertions in productive TCRs, according to a later genetic analysis. In an earlier analysis of 587 of the donors, most TCR beta V segments appeared in productive rearrangements about 87% or about 30% of the time, broadly matching IMGT annotations. In a later genetic analysis, a missense DCLRE1C variant was associated with V-gene and J-gene trimming of TCR beta chains, and the association was replicated in an independent cohort. Linkage disequilibrium might explain the correlated functional status among segregating V segments, but an unknown experimental factor could not be ruled out. A later analysis found that TCR association rates varied across HLA loci, with DRB1 alleles showing the most associated TCRs and HLA-C alleles the fewest.

Library preparation used the immunoSEQ multiplex PCR assay. A mixture of 60 forward primers for TCR Vbeta segments and 13 reverse primers for TCR Jbeta segments was used in the multiplex PCR. The CDR3 region of rearranged TCR beta genes was amplified from genomic DNA by a multiplex PCR assay. Amplified TCR beta libraries were sequenced as 87-base-pair reads on the Illumina HiSeq System. On the authors' methods: A later analysis counted about 76 million unique TCR beta chains across the 690 or so repertoires, and roughly 10 million of these chains were shared by at least two donors. Raw reads were error-corrected and collapsed into unique sequences by a nearest-neighbor algorithm in which closely related sequences were merged to remove PCR and sequencing errors. To assign V, D and J gene segments, CDR3 sequences were aligned to IMGT reference sequences. For a sequence to be retained, a match of at least six nucleotides to both a V gene segment and a J gene segment was required. A rearrangement was called productive if the CDR3 had no stop codons and remained in frame with V and J, and every other rearrangement was called non-productive. CDR3 was defined by IMGT convention, running from the second conserved V-encoded cysteine to the conserved J-encoded phenylalanine. In an earlier analysis of 550 to 650 of the donors, sequences lacking an unambiguous match to a single V gene segment were excluded. In an earlier analysis of approximately 560 of the donors, a V segment was called functional when productive rearrangements were above 56.7%, and segregating when the standard deviation between donors exceeded 5%. A statistical classification framework was built to diagnose cytomegalovirus status from the catalog of TCR beta chain sequences. A later analysis assigned V and J genes by comparing TCR nucleotide sequences with IMGT/GENE-DB human TR gene sequences. In a later analysis, CDR3 sequences and most-parsimonious VDJ recombination scenarios were assigned using the TCRdist pipeline. A later analysis defined each TCR beta chain by its CDR3 amino acid sequence plus V-gene family, and excluded reads lacking a unique V-gene family. To address suspected cross-contamination and a sequencing artifact, a later analysis removed over 500 highly shared, low-generation-probability nucleotide sequences. A later analysis calculated a clonal expansion index for each public chain from normalized within-repertoire ranks of inferred template counts. In a later analysis, generation probabilities were computed using a VDJ recombination model fitted to out-of-frame rearrangements, and the results were checked against IGoR. In a later analysis, TCR-TCR, TCR-HLA and TCR-CMV co-occurrence was scored with hypergeometric tests, and a repertoire-size bias correction was applied to TCR pairs. To estimate false discovery rates, a later analysis permuted the HLA or CMV assignments 20 times. A later analysis grouped co-occurring TCRs with DBSCAN, adding TCRdist sequence similarity when clustering within HLA-allele-positive subsets. For co-occurrence clustering, repertoires with fewer than 30,000 or more than 120,000 public chains were excluded, along with roughly five repertoires with anomalous nucleotide sharing. In TCRdb, the immuneACCESS table is reduced to in-frame sequences with V and J assigned. These tables do not hold every clone; where another copy was compared, an unresolved V gene accounts for under half, and the others remain unexplained. V, J and clone size reflect that table, while D and trimming were determined from the DNA. This sample has more than 90,000 clones in its table, and around four fifths of those were observed once. Of the sample, roughly 7.1% falls within the top ten clones.

The cohort was made up of roughly 670 healthy bone marrow donors. All cohort members were sampled while nominally healthy, although unrecorded immune exposures were likely present. The donor tested CMV seropositive, placing the donor among the 310 or so seropositive members of the cohort. Every donor gave a peripheral blood sample, and the peripheral blood mononuclear cells from that sample were used for TCR beta sequencing. The Qiagen DNeasy Blood Extraction Kit was used to extract genomic DNA from the blood cell samples. Of note for this clone: Its antigen specificity is not known. It has no much larger one-base neighbor in the sample; base qualities were not kept.

The TCR was taken from a man in his forties in good health and CMV-seropositive. Sequenced: PBMCs. The V and J segments used are TRBV4-1 and TRBJ1-4; 11 bases in between match TRBD1. The sequenced DNA is TGCGCCAGCAGCCAAGGGACAGGGGGCGGCGGAAAACTGTTTTTT. This encodes CASSQGTGGGGKLFF.